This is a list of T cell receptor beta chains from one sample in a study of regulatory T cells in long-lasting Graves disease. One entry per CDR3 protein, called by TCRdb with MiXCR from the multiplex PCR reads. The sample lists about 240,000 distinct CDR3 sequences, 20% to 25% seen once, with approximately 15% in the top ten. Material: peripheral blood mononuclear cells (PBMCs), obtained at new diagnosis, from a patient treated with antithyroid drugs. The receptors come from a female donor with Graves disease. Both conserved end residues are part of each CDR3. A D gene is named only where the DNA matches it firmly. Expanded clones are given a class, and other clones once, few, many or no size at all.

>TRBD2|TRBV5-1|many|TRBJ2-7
TGCGCCAGCAGCTTGGGGGGGGGATATGGGGAGCAGTACTTC
CASSLGGGYGEQYF
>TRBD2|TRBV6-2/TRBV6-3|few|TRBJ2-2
TGTGCCAGCAGTTACGGGACTAGCGGCACCGGGGAGCTGTTTTTT
CASSYGTSGTGELFF
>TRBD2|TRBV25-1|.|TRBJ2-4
TGTGCCAGCAGTAGAGGGACTACTATTCAGTACTTC
CASSRGTTIQYF
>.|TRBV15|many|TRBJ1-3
TGTGCCACCAGCCCTCTACCTTCGACAGGACAAAATTCAAGCTCTGGAAACACCATATATTTT
CATSPLPSTGQNSSSGNTIYF
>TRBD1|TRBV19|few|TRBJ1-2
TGTGCCAGTAGTATGGGACAGCGGTATGGCTACACCTTC
CASSMGQRYGYTF
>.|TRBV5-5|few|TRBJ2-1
TGTGCCAGCAGCTTGTGGGGTACCCCCTACAATGAGCAGTTCTTC
CASSLWGTPYNEQFF
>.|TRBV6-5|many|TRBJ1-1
TGTGCCAGCAGTTACTCGGGTAACAGCGAGAACACTGAAGCTTTCTTT
CASSYSGNSENTEAFF
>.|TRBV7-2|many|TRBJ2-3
TGTGCCAGCAGCTTAGAGCTCAGCACAGATACGCAGTATTTT
CASSLELSTDTQYF
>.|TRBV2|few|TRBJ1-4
TGTGCCAGCTCTCGGGCACCGGCAACTAATGAAAAACTGTTTTTT
CASSRAPATNEKLFF
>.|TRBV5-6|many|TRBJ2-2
TGTGCCAGCAGCTTCCAGGGGAGGACCGGGGAGCTGTTTTTT
CASSFQGRTGELFF
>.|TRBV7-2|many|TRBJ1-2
TGTGCCAGCAACTCGGGGGGGACTAACTATGGCTACACCTTC
CASNSGGTNYGYTF
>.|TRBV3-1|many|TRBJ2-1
TGTGCCAGCAGCCAAGAACGCGAGCAGTTCTTC
CASSQEREQFF
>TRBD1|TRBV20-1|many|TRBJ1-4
TGCAGTGCTAGAGATTGGACAGGGTGGGCCGCAACTAATGAAAAACTGTTTTTT
CSARDWTGWAATNEKLFF
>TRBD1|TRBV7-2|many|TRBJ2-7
TGTGCCAGCAGCTCGACAGGGCCAGCACACTACGAGCAGTACTTC
CASSSTGPAHYEQYF
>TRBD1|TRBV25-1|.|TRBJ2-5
TGTGCCAGCAGTGAATTTAGGGGGCCGGGGGAGACCCAGTACTTC
CASSEFRGPGETQYF
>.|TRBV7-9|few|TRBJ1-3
TGTGCCAGCAGCTACAAACCCGCTGGGGGAAACACCATATATTTT
CASSYKPAGGNTIYF
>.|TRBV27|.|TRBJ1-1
TGTGCCAGCAGTAGCTTTGTGGGAAGGAGGACTGAAGCTTTCTTT
CASSSFVGRRTEAFF
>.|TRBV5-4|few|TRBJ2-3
TGTGCCAGCAGCTCCCGAGATGGCTCCGCAGGAGATACGCAGTATTTT
CASSSRDGSAGDTQYF
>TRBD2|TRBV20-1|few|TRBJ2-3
TGCAGTGCTGAGACTAGCGGGAAACGCGCAGATACGCAGTATTTT
CSAETSGKRADTQYF
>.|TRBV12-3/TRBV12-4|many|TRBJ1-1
TGTGCCAGCACTTCCTCGGCAGGGGAGACTGAAGCTTTCTTT
CASTSSAGETEAFF
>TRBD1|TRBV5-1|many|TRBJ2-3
TGCGCCAGCTCCGGACAGGGGGCGGGAGATACGCAGTATTTT
CASSGQGAGDTQYF
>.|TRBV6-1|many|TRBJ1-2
TGTGCCAGCAGTACACAGCCTTATGGCTACACCTTC
CASSTQPYGYTF
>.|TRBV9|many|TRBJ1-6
TGTGCCAGCAGAAGGGGGGAAAACAGGGATTCACCCCTCCACTTT
CASRRGENRDSPLHF
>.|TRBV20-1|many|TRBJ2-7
TGCAGTGCTAGAGATAGGATGAGCGGTCCCTACGCCGAGCAGTACTTC
CSARDRMSGPYAEQYF
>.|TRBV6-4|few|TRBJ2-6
TGTGCCAGCATCCTTGAGGCCCCGGTTCCCCCTTTC
CASILEAPVPPF
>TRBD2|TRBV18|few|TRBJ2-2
TGTGCCAGCTCACCACCGGGACTAACTACCACCGGGGAGCTGTTTTTT
CASSPPGLTTTGELFF
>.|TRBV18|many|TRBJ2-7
TGTGCCAGCTCACCCGGGGTGATGGACGAGCAGTACTTC
CASSPGVMDEQYF